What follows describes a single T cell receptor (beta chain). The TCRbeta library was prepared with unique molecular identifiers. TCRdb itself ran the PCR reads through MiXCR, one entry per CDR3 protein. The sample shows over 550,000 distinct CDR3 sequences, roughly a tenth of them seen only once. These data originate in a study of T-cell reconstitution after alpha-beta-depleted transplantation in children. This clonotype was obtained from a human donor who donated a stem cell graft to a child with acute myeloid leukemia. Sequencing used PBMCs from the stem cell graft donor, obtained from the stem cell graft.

The CDR3 DNA follows: TGCGCCAGCAGCCTGGACGCGGTTCCCTACGAGCAGTACTTC. It yields the protein CASSLDAVPYEQYF. J is TRBJ2-7 and V is TRBV5-1, with D uncertain. Germline values: CDR1 SGHRS, CDR2 YFSETQ. The CDR3 is 14 amino acids. Between the trimmed V and J ends, which lost 4 bases and 2 bases, there was a span of 13 bases.